The clone carrying this T cell receptor beta chain was recorded many times. V dropped 2 bases and J dropped 3 bases, with 11 bases sitting between them. The length of the CDR3 is 13 residues. Germline CDR1 is DFQATT and CDR2 is SNEGSKA (reference sequence). These data are taken from a study of neurological immune-mediated disorders. TCRdb re-analysed the 5' RACE reads in MiXCR, keeping a single row per CDR3 protein. This repertoire shows 45,000 to 55,000 distinct CDR3 sequences, 3% to 4% found once; its top ten account for roughly 7.1%. This chain links TRBV20-1 with TRBJ2-7, with D uncertain. Sequencing input: PBMCs. The source of this sequence is a man in his sixties with multiple sclerosis. The CDR3 sequence is CSARPQSRYEQYF. The CDR3 DNA reads TGCAGTGCTAGACCACAGTCCCGCTACGAGCAGTACTTC.